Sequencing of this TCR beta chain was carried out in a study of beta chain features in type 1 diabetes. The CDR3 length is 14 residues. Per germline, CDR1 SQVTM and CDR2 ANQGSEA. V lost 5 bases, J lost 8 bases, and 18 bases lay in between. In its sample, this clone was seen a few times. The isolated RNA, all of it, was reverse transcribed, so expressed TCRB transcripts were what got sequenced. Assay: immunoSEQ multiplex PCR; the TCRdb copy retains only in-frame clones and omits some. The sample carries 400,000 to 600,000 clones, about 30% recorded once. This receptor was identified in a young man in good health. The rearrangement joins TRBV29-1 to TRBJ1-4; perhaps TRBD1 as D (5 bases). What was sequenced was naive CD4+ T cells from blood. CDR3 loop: CSVKLGTYGEKLFF. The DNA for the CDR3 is TGCAGCGTTAAGCTCGGGACGTATGGGGAAAAACTGTTTTTT.